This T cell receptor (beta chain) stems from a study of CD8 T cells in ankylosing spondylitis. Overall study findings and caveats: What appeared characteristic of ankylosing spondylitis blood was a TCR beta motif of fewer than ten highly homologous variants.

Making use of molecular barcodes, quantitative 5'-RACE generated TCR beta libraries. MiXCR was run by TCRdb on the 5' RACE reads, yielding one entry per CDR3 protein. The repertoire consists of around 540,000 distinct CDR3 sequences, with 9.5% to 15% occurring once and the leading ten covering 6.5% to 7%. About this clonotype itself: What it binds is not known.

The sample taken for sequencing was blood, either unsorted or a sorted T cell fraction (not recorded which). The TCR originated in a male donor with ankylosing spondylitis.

This chain's CDR3 is CASSSGQGVTEAFF. In DNA, the CDR3 is TGTGCCAGCAGCTCGGGACAGGGGGTCACTGAAGCTTTCTTT. This chain joins TRBV6-2 or TRBV6-3 and TRBJ1-1; the match to TRBD1 covers 11 bases. Looked up from germline, CDR1 is MNHEY and CDR2 is SVGEGT. There are 14 residues in the CDR3. V shed 6 bases, J shed 4 bases, and the junction held 4 bases outside the gene matches.